This TCR beta chain is drawn from a study of shared clonotypes between healthy human individuals. Study-level background: Each donor's CD4 naive and CD4 memory cells filled three plates apiece, CD8 naive two, and CD8 memory one.

In its sample, this clone was seen once. Its antigen is currently unknown. Other nucleotide sequences in the sample specify the same CDR3. The CDR3 length is 14 residues. V was clipped by 1 base and J by 0 bases, with 5 bases between them. CDR1 and CDR2 (germline): SGHNT, YENEEA. Original analysis: Quality scores were absent from the junction-only immunoSEQ sequences, so filtering differed. The repertoire was sequenced with immunoSEQ multiplex PCR; TCRdb's copy has only in-frame clones and lacks some. V, J and clone size are those of that table, while D and trimming were read from the DNA. Of around 1,000,000 clones in the sample, 70% to 85% were seen once. General study points: Sampling used blood alone; tissue repertoires probably differ. Across subsets, estimated richness was generally greater for naive than for memory populations.

The source is a man between 18 and 35 years old in good health. Some clones in this sample may be carry-over from other donors' samples. The sequencing input was memory CD4+ T cells from PBMCs. Noted subset: CD45RA-negative fraction. This rearrangement joins TRBV11-3 to TRBJ2-3; D is unclear. The CDR3 DNA is TGTGCCAGCAGCTTAGTCGGGAGCACAGATACGCAGTATTTT. This sequence encodes CASSLVGSTDTQYF. The entire variable domain, with the rest obtained from reference TRBV11-3 and TRBJ2-3, is as follows: EAGVVQSPRYKIIEKKQPVAFWCNPISGHNTLYWYLQNLGQGPELLIRYENEEAVDDSQLPKDRFSAERLKGVDSTLKIQPAELGDSAVYLCASSLVGSTDTQYFGPGTRLTVL.